This T cell receptor beta chain was observed in a study of T cells expressing NK-cell markers. Across the whole study: The eight sequenced donors comprised seven who were HCMV-seropositive and one who was seronegative. Whole-study results and caveats: Dominant NKG2C+ clonotype frequencies of 1.0-7.0% of CD8+ T cells were measured in five or six donors.

Comments on this clonotype: What it binds is unknown.

Generation of TCR beta cDNA was performed by 5'RACE template switching incorporating UMIs. TCRdb processed the 5' RACE reads again and assigns one entry to each CDR3 protein, with no DNA. The sample shows 200,000 to 300,000 distinct CDR3 sequences, and roughly 4.2% sits with its ten largest clones. From germline, CDR1 is LGHNA and CDR2 YSLEER. This CDR3 comprises 17 residues. What was sequenced was blood T cells: a sorted CD56 or NKG2C T cell subset, CD4+ or CD8+ T cells, or bulk PBMC T cells (not recorded which). The TCR originated in a woman between 18 and 69 years old in good health. The genes are TRBV4-3 and TRBJ2-3; the TCRdb call, TRBD1, lacks DNA for checking. The chain's CDR3 is CASSHPPGRGDTDTQYF.